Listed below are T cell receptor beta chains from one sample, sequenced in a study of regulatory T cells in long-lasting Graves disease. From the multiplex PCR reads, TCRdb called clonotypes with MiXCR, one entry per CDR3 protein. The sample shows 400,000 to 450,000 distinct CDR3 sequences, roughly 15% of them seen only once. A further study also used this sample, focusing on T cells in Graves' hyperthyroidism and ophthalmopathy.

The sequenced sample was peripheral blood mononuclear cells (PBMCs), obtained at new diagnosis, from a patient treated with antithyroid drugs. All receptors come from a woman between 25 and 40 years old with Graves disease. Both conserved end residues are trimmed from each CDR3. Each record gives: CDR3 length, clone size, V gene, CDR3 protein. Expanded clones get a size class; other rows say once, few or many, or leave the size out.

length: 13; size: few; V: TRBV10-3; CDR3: AISEPTGARYGYT
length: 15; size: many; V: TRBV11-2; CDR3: ASSLQEATSGANVLT
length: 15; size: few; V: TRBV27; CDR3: ASSLSEVGGGNEKLF
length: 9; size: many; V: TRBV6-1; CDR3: ASRGRAEAF
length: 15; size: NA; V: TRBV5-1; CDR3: ANSLATQGQPHYEQY
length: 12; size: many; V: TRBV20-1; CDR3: SARDFSGEYGYT
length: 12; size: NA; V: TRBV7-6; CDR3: ASSPGNRANEQF
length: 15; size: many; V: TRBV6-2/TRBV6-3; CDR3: ASRTPGTSGRKGEQF
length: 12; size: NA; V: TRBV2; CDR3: ASRRQQGSGELF
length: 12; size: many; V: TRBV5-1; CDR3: ASSVGPTGETQY
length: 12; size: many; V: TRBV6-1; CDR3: ASPPARGSYEQY
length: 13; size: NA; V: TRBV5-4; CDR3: ASGRGGESNEKLF
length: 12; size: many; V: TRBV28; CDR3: ASNQPRAGTEAF
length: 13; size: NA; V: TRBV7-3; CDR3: ASSLVREAIDTQY
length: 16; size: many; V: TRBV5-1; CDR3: ASSGGRGMPSSGNTIY
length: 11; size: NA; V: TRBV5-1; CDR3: ASGLGGYNEQF
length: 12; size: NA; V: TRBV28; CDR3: ASSVRQMNTEAF
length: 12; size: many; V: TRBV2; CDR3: ASRGTGYNSPLH
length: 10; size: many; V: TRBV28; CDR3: ATIRGAGELF
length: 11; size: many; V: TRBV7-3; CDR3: ASSPGGGGELF
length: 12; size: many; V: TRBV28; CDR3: ASSSNRGPLAQH
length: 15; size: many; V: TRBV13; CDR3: ASSLETEREFADTQY
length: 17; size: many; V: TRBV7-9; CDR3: ASSLRDRGITGGTGELF
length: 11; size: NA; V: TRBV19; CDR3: ASSPGQGRGYT
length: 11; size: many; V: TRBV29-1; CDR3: SVGFPVGTEAF
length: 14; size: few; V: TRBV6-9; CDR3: ASSLPGMRGGEKLF
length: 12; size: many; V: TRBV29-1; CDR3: SAAQSNMNTEAF
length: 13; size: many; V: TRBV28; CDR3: ASSLDSGVQETQY
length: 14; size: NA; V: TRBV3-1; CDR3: ASSPGLAGGMETQY
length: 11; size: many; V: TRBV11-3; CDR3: ASSPTQGNEQF
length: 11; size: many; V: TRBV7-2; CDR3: ASSHGQDYEQY